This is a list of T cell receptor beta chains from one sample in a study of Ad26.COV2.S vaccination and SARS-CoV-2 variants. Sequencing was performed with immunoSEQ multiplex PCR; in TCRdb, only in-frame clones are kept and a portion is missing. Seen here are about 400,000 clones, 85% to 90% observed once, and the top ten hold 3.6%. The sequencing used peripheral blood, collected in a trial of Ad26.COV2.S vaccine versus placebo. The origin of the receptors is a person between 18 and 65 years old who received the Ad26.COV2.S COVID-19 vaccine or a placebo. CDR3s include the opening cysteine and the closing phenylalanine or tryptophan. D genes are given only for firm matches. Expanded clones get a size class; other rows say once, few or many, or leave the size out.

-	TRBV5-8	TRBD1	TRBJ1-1	TGTGCCAGCAGCCCTACACCGGGACAGTGGAACACTGAAGCTTTCTTT	CASSPTPGQWNTEAFF
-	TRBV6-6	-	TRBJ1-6	TGTGCCAGCACCACAACGCGGGCAGGCGATTCACCCCTCCACTTT	CASTTTRAGDSPLHF
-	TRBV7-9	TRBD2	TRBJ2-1	TGTGCCAGCAGCGTGGGACTAGCGGTTATTAATGAGCAGTTCTTC	CASSVGLAVINEQFF
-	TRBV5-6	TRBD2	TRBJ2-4	TGTGCCAGCAGCTTCACTAGCGGGCCCGGGGCCAAAAACATTCAGTACTTC	CASSFTSGPGAKNIQYF
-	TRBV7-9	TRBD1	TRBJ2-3	TGTGCCAGCAGCGTAACAGGGGGCGTGAACACAGATACGCAGTATTTT	CASSVTGGVNTDTQYF
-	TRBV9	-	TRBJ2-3	TGTGCCAGCAGCGTAGGGACTGCTTCTGATACGCAGTATTTT	CASSVGTASDTQYF
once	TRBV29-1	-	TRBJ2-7	TGCAGCGTTAGAGGGACTTCCACTGCCCCCTACGAGCAGTACTTC	CSVRGTSTAPYEQYF
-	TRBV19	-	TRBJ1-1	TGTGCCAGTAGTCACGGCGGGAGCTGGACTGAAGCTTTCTTT	CASSHGGSWTEAFF
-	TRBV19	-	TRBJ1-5	TGTGCCAGTAGGGATACAGGGTCTGGCAATCAGCCCCAGCATTTT	CASRDTGSGNQPQHF
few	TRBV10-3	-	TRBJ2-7	TGTGCCATCAGTGAAAACCCCTACGAGCAGTACTTC	CAISENPYEQYF
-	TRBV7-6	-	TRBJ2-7	TGTGCCAGCAGCCCCCCCGGGTCCCCTTCCTACGAGCAGTACTTC	CASSPPGSPSYEQYF
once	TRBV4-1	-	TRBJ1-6	TGCGCCAGCAGCCAAGATCGAATTTACTATAATTCACCCCTCCACTTT	CASSQDRIYYNSPLHF
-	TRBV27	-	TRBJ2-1	TGTGCCAGCAGCGAGATCCGGGTATACACCTACAATGAGCAGTTCTTC	CASSEIRVYTYNEQFF
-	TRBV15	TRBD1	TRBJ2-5	TGTGCCACCAGCACAGACAGGGGCGATGGAGAGACCCAGTACTTC	CATSTDRGDGETQYF
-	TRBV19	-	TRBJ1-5	TGTGCCAGTAGTATAGTTGCCGGTGGCTCGGCCCAGCATTTT	CASSIVAGGSAQHF
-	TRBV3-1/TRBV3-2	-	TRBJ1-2	TGTGCCAGCAGCCAAGATCCGGCACCTAGTTATGGCTACACCTTC	CASSQDPAPSYGYTF
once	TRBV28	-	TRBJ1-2	TGTGCCAGCAGTCCGGGGGGGCACTATGGCTACACCTTC	CASSPGGHYGYTF
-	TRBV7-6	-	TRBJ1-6	TGTGCCAGCAGCTCACGGGGGGGGGATAATTCACCCCTCCACTTT	CASSSRGGDNSPLHF